This T cell receptor beta chain was profiled in a study of blood T cell repertoires in COVID-19 (dated by TCRdb to about 2020). Regarding the study in general: Collaborator samples came from the United States, Italy and Spain and covered acute and convalescent phases of COVID-19. The material from the prospective study consisted of cDNA or gDNA derived from T cells, B-cell-depleted T cells, or PBMCs. The dataset comprised deeply sampled blood TCRbeta repertoires from subjects exposed to, actively infected with, or recovered from COVID-19. A freely available public database, intended as a resource for researchers studying the immune response to SARS-CoV-2, is where the repertoires were released. Samples were obtained from the ongoing ImmuneRACE study (first 160 participants) and from some 1,300 subjects provided by 6 global collaborators. The sample metadata nearly always contained a de-identified subject ID, COVID-19 status, age in years and sex. HLA class I and class II types, where available, came from metadata supplied by the sample provider rather than from assay-based typing. Summary of the overall study and its limitations: The quantity of clinical and demographic metadata differed by source and by participant and was supplied without curation.

The germline ends are 8 bases apart after V is trimmed by 10 bases and J by 0 bases. Spanning cysteine to phenylalanine, the CDR3 consists of 12 amino acids. The CDR3 DNA has 36 bases and is translated from base 1. From a lookup of the germline V gene, CDR1 and CDR2 are MNHEY and SVGAGI. TCRbeta CDR3 regions were amplified from genomic DNA using the immunoSEQ Assay, a bias-controlled multiplex PCR. As for how the authors treated the data: Within the assay, amplification of reference gene primers was used to estimate how many nucleated cells each sample contained. Sequence reads were collapsed and filtered to measure the absolute abundance of every unique TCRbeta CDR3 rearrangement. Productive Simpson clonality was computed per sample as the square root of Simpson's diversity index over productive rearrangements. Held by TCRdb, this immuneACCESS table contains in-frame sequences only and omits some clones. Under half of the omission traces to an unresolved V gene where checked; the cause of the rest is unknown. V and J calls and clone size are given by that table; D and trimming were obtained from the DNA. The sample table shows some 65,000 clones, and around 85% are seen once. The ten top clones hold about 15% of the sample.

One collaborating source in Seattle enrolled patients while the patients were actively infected and followed the patients over time throughout the course of disease. Each collaborating institution followed its own protocols to collect whole blood in K2EDTA tubes. For TCRbeta analysis, collaborators shipped samples in one of three forms: frozen whole blood, isolated PBMCs, or DNA extracted from either of those sample types. With regard to this clone: It lacks a known antigen. Base quality data are lacking; no much larger clone is found one base away.

Here the chain combines TRBV6-5 and TRBJ2-3; the best D guess is TRBD2, with 5 bases matching. The sequence was obtained from a man in his forties with COVID-19, enrolled during active disease. Sequencing was performed on peripheral blood. The CDR3 reads CANGGSTDTQYF. In nucleotide form, the sequence is TGTGCCAACGGAGGTAGCACAGATACGCAGTATTTT.